These 28 T cell receptor beta chains were sequenced from one sample in a study of T-cell memory formation after mild COVID-19. TCRdb re-analysed the 5' RACE reads in MiXCR, keeping a single row per CDR3 protein. Of 250,000 to 400,000 distinct CDR3 sequences detected, roughly 13% appear once; the ten largest clones hold under 25%. The specimen was PBMCs or a T cell subset sorted from them (not recorded which). The receptor source for this set is a young man who had mild COVID-19 (a few samples of this study predate the infection). Cell type and time point are not known.

Only a few counts were recorded for this clonotype. This chain uses TRBV6-2 or TRBV6-3 with TRBJ2-7; D is undetermined. Germline values: CDR1 MNHEY, CDR2 SVGEGT. The CDR3 totals 14 residues. The V end was cut by 0 bases, the J end by 2 bases, with 8 bases between. For the CDR3, the DNA is TGTGCCAGCAGTTACTCAGCAGGACCCTACGAGCAGTACTTC. It yields the protein CASSYSAGPYEQYF.

V is TRBV4-1 and J is TRBJ2-3, with TRBD2 matching 10 bases. Per germline, CDR1 MGHRA and CDR2 YSYEKL. This CDR3 contains 14 residues. The V segment lost 5 bases and the J segment 6 bases; nucleotides outside the gene matches: 5. Here the CDR3 DNA reads TGCGCCAGCAGCGGTAGCGGGGGGAGGGATACGCAGTATTTT. Encoded protein: CASSGSGGRDTQYF.

This clonotype has at least ten counts. The J gene is TRBJ2-2, the V gene TRBV19; unclear D gene. The CDR3 loop spans 13 amino acids. From germline, CDR1 is LNHDA and CDR2 SQIVND (reference sequence). Trimming pared 10 bases from V and 0 bases from J, leaving 9 bases between. The CDR3 DNA is TGTGCCACCCGACATACGAACACCGGGGAGCTGTTTTTT. It specifies CATRHTNTGELFF.

A few counts support this clonotype. The chain uses TRBV20-1 and TRBJ1-1, with 8 bases fitting TRBD1. V lost 5 bases and J lost 5; bases outside the gene matches: 13. Germline values: CDR1 DFQATT, CDR2 SNEGSKA (reference sequence). This CDR3 is 15 amino acids long. CDR3 nucleotides: TGCAGTGCTTACATCGCAGGGGGCGCGTGGACTGAAGCTTTCTTT. It is translated as CSAYIAGGAWTEAFF.

The rearrangement joins TRBV7-8 to TRBJ2-3, with 7 bases fitting TRBD2. The CDR3 has 16 amino acids. The V and J ends lost 0 bases and 0 bases, in that order; junction bases with no gene match: 3. Germline V gene lookup returns CDR1 SGHVS and CDR2 FQNEAQ. The DNA of the CDR3 is TGTGCCAGCAGCTTAGCGCCGGGGGGAAGCACAGATACGCAGTATTTT. This sequence encodes CASSLAPGGSTDTQYF.

The chain is built from TRBV18 and TRBJ1-5; D call uncertain. The CDR3 runs 15 residues. Germline V gene sequence: CDR1 KGHSH, CDR2 LQKENI. The V and J ends lost 2 bases and 1 base respectively, with 9 bases between them. The DNA of the CDR3 is TGTGCCAGCTCACCAAGTATGGGGAGCAATCAGCCCCAGCATTTT. Translation: CASSPSMGSNQPQHF.

The chain joins TRBV4-2 to TRBJ1-4; D remains ambiguous. Trimming stripped 0 bases from V and 5 bases from J, with 10 bases between. This CDR3 is built from 15 residues. Germline lookup yields CDR1 LGHNA and CDR2 YNFKEQ. The DNA for the CDR3 is TGTGCCAGCAGCCAAGAGGTCCGGGGAAATGAAAAACTGTTTTTT. Its protein is CASSQEVRGNEKLFF.

There are a few counts of this clonotype. This sequence joins TRBV6-6 and TRBJ1-1; possible D gene TRBD1, 5 bases. This CDR3 is built from 14 residues. CDR1 and CDR2 (germline): MNHNY, SVGAGI (reference sequence). Trimming removed 2 bases from V and 5 bases from J, with 12 bases in between. As DNA, the CDR3 is TGTGCCAGCAGTTACACGGGGGGGGGGACTGAAGCTTTCTTT. Residues: CASSYTGGGTEAFF.

In this sample, this clonotype turned up a few times. The junction differs from germline at one of its ends, possibly a read error. The rearrangement joins TRBV7-7 to TRBJ2-1, with no clear D. The CDR3 totals 15 residues. Germline CDR1 reads SSHAT; CDR2 reads FNYEAQ (reference sequence). The DNA for the CDR3 is TGTGCTAGCAGCTTACGGCCCGGCCCAACTGGGGAGCAGTTCTTC. Amino acid sequence: CASSLRPGPTGEQFF.

There are a few counts of this clonotype. This chain joins TRBV12-3 or TRBV12-4 and TRBJ2-5, with D uncertain. Trimming shortened V by 6 bases and J by 3 bases, and 11 bases separated the two germline ends. This CDR3 is 13 amino acids long. For the CDR3, the DNA is TGTGCCAGCAGCCCCGGCTCCGAAGAGACCCAGTACTTC. The encoded protein is CASSPGSEETQYF.

This clonotype appeared many times. The genes are TRBV7-6 and TRBJ2-2, with D unresolved. From germline, CDR1 is SGHVS and CDR2 FNYEAQ. The CDR3 covers 14 residues. V lost 5 bases and J 10 bases, leaving 17 bases between the germline ends. Written as DNA, the CDR3 is TGTGCCAGCAGCCAACGCAAAGAGTCTTCGGAGCTGTTTTTT. It encodes CASSQRKESSELFF.

The genes are TRBV4-3 and TRBJ1-4; TRBD1 matches at 9 bases. The J segment lost 8 bases and the V segment lost 0 bases, leaving 10 bases of the junction unmatched. This CDR3 contains 17 residues. Germline values: CDR1 LGHNA, CDR2 YSLEER. CDR3 sequence (DNA): TGCGCCAGCAGCCAAGAGATCCCGGGACAGGGTAGCGAAAAACTGTTTTTT. Its translation: CASSQEIPGQGSEKLFF.

This clonotype was found a few times. V usage is TRBV19 and J usage is TRBJ2-1; possible D gene TRBD1, 5 bases. This CDR3 has 12 amino acids. The germline gives CDR1 LNHDA, CDR2 SQIVND (reference sequence). With 6 bases removed from V and 13 bases from J, the gap between germline ends came to 16 bases. CDR3 region: CASRDLGRKQFF. The CDR3 coding sequence is TGTGCCAGTAGGGATCTGGGGCGGAAACAGTTCTTC. Full variable domain (missing parts from reference TRBV19 and TRBJ2-1): DGGITQSPKYLFRKEGQNVTLSCEQNLNHDAMYWYRQDPGQGLRLIYYSQIVNDFQKGDIAEGYSVSREKKESFPLTVTSAQKNPTAFYLCASRDLGRKQFFGPGTRLTVL.

The rearrangement links TRBV6-6 to TRBJ1-5; D remains ambiguous. The germline V gene encodes CDR1 MNHNY and CDR2 SVGAGI (reference sequence). This CDR3 comprises 15 residues. The ends were cut back, 2 bases at V and 3 bases at J, with 11 bases in the middle. The CDR3 here is CASSYAGRPNQPQHF. DNA of the CDR3: TGTGCCAGCAGTTACGCCGGCAGGCCCAATCAGCCCCAGCATTTT.

The genes are TRBV5-4 and TRBJ2-3; 12 positions match TRBD1. V gave up 3 bases and J gave up 4 bases; unmatched junction bases: 9. CDR1 SGHNT and CDR2 YYREEE come from the germline V gene (reference sequence). The CDR3 has 17 amino acids. CDR3 loop: CASSSTGQGAGADTQYF. The CDR3 region has the DNA TGTGCCAGCAGCTCCACGGGACAGGGGGCCGGGGCAGATACGCAGTATTTT.

This clonotype was found a few times. The chain has TRBV6-1 and TRBJ2-6; unclear D gene. V was clipped by 5 bases and J by 0 bases, with 8 bases between them. Looked up from germline, CDR1 is MNHNS and CDR2 is SASEGT. This CDR3 comprises 15 residues. The CDR3 region is CASSKHVSGANVLTF. CDR3 nucleotide sequence: TGTGCCAGCAGTAAACATGTCTCTGGGGCCAACGTCCTGACTTTC.

This clonotype showed up just a few times. The chain uses TRBV7-2 and TRBJ1-5, with D possibly matching TRBD1 (6 bases). V shed 1 base and J shed 4 bases, with 11 bases lying between them. CDR3 length: 15 residues. Germline CDR1 SGHTA, CDR2 FQGNSA. Here the CDR3 DNA reads TGTGCCAGCAGCTTAGGCAGGGGAAGGAATCAGCCCCAGCATTTT. It translates to CASSLGRGRNQPQHF.

This clonotype was counted a few times. V is TRBV7-2 and J is TRBJ2-3, with 9 bases aligning to TRBD2. The CDR3 is made up of 18 amino acids. Trimming removed 0 bases from V and 5 bases from J; junction bases left unmatched: 12. The V gene's germline CDR1 is SGHTA and CDR2 FQGNSA. The CDR3 sequence is CASSLAYLRGGQVDTQYF. The DNA of the CDR3 is TGTGCCAGCAGCTTAGCGTATCTGCGGGGGGGCCAAGTAGATACGCAGTATTTT.

This clonotype was recorded many times. The chain couples TRBV4-1 to TRBJ1-6; the D is unclear. The CDR3 is 14 residues long. CDR1 and CDR2 from the germline V gene are MGHRA and YSYEKL. The V gene lost 1 base and the J gene lost 10 bases, with 11 bases spanning the gap. CDR3 amino acids: CASSQGPRASPLHF. CDR3 bases: TGCGCCAGCAGCCAAGGTCCTAGGGCCTCACCCCTCCACTTT.

This clonotype was counted ten times or more. V gene TRBV27 combines with J gene TRBJ1-6, with TRBD1 matching over 8 bases. Germline CDR1 MNHEY, CDR2 SMNVEV (reference sequence). The CDR3 spans 14 residues. Trimming cost V 2 bases and J 7 bases; bases outside gene matches: 1. CDR3 sequence (DNA): TGTGCCAGCAGTTTAGGGACAGGAAATTCACCCCTCCACTTT. Its protein product is CASSLGTGNSPLHF.

This clonotype was detected many times. The gene calls are TRBV20-1 and TRBJ2-1, with D perhaps assigned TRBD1 or TRBD2 (5 bases each). The CDR3 consists of 14 residues. The germline V gene has CDR1 DFQATT and CDR2 SNEGSKA (reference sequence). V dropped 0 bases and J dropped 8 bases, with 14 bases sitting between them. The CDR3 spells CSARDGRGAYEQFF. The CDR3 bases are TGCAGTGCTAGAGATGGAAGAGGGGCCTATGAGCAGTTCTTC.

In this sample, this clonotype turned up a few times. The genes are TRBV6-6 and TRBJ2-3; 10 nucleotides agree with TRBD2. Losses at the gene ends were 2 bases for V and 5 bases for J; bases not matched to a gene: 7. Germline V gives CDR1 MNHNY, CDR2 SVGAGI (reference sequence). The CDR3 extends over 16 amino acids. The CDR3: CASSYDLAGVKDTQYF. In nucleotides, the CDR3 is TGTGCCAGCAGTTACGACCTAGCGGGGGTCAAAGATACGCAGTATTTT.

The chain uses TRBV5-1 and TRBJ1-6; a possible D gene is TRBD1 (6 bases). The germline V and J ends were trimmed by 4 bases and 6 bases, with 17 bases remaining between them. The CDR3 is 16 residues long. The germline V gene has CDR1 SGHRS and CDR2 YFSETQ. The CDR3 reads CASSRNAGVSNSPLHF. In DNA form, the CDR3 reads TGCGCCAGCAGCCGGAACGCAGGGGTCTCTAATTCACCCCTCCACTTT. Full variable domain (missing parts from reference TRBV5-1 and TRBJ1-6): KAGVTQTPRYLIKTRGQQVTLSCSPISGHRSVSWYQQTPGQGLQFLFEYFSETQRNKGNFPGRFSGRQFSNSRSEMNVSTLELGDSALYLCASSRNAGVSNSPLHFGNGTRLTVT.

A few counts support this clonotype. The chain recombines TRBV5-1 with TRBJ1-2, with D unresolved. Trimming removed 5 bases from V and 7 bases from J, with 15 bases in between. The CDR3 spans 13 residues. Germline lookup yields CDR1 SGHRS and CDR2 YFSETQ. The chain's CDR3 is CASRDSQRFGYTF. CDR3 in DNA: TGCGCCAGCAGGGACTCGCAACGGTTTGGCTACACCTTC.

The J gene is TRBJ1-2, the V gene TRBV7-9; D perhaps matches TRBD1 (5 bases). The CDR3 is made up of 16 amino acids. Trimming took 5 bases from V and 3 from J, leaving 19 bases between them. Germline-derived CDR1 and CDR2 are SEHNR and FQNEAQ (reference sequence). The CDR3, as DNA: TGTGCCAGCAGCCATGCCACAGGACATTCACACTATGGCTACACCTTC. Translated: CASSHATGHSHYGYTF.

The V and J genes are TRBV11-2 and TRBJ1-2; D not resolved. V was clipped by 10 bases and J by 0 bases, with 6 bases between them. Germline CDR1 reads SGHAT; CDR2 reads FQNNGV. The CDR3 is made up of 11 amino acids. The CDR3, as DNA: TGTGCCACGGCCGCTAACTATGGCTACACCTTC. Its translation is CATAANYGYTF.

The chain couples TRBV7-2 to TRBJ2-3; possibly TRBD1 for D (6 bases). V gave up 5 bases and J gave up 7 bases, with 16 bases separating them. Germline CDR1 reads SGHTA; CDR2 reads FQGNSA. This CDR3 spans 14 amino acids. The CDR3, as DNA: TGTGCCAGCAGCCGGACCTTACAGGGAAATACGCAGTATTTT. It specifies CASSRTLQGNTQYF. Together with reference TRBV7-2 and TRBJ2-3, the CDR3 gives the full variable domain: GAGVSQSPSNKVTEKGKDVELRCDPISGHTALYWYRQSLGQGLEFLIYFQGNSAPDKSGLPSDRFSAERTGGSVSTLTIQRTQQEDSAVYLCASSRTLQGNTQYFGPGTRLTVL.

This chain links TRBV18 with TRBJ2-7; TRBD1 aligns across 9 bases. With V trimmed by 3 bases and J by 2 bases, 2 bases remained unmatched. Germline CDR1 is KGHSH and CDR2 is LQKENI. This CDR3 has 14 residues. The CDR3 DNA follows: TGTGCCAGCTCACCGGACAGGGGCACCTACGAGCAGTACTTC. Protein product: CASSPDRGTYEQYF.